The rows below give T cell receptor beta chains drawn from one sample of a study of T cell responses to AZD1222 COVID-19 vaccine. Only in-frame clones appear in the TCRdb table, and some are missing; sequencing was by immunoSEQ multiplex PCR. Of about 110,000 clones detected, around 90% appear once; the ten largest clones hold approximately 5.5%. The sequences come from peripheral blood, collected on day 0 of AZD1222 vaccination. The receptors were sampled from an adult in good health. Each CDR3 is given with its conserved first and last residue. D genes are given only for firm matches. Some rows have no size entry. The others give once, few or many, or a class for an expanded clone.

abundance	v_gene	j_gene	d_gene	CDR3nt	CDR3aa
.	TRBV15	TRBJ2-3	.	TGTGCCACCAGCAGAGATCAAATGAGACTTCTAATACCCACAGATACGCAGTATTTT	CATSRDQMRLLIPTDTQYF
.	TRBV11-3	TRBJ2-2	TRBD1	TGTGCCAGCAGCTCGGGGACAGTCGGGGAGCTGTTTTTT	CASSSGTVGELFF
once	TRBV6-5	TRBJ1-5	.	TGTGCCAGCAGTTGGGCAGCTAATCAGCCCCAGCATTTT	CASSWAANQPQHF
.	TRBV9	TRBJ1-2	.	TGTGCCAGCAGCGATAGAGTAGGGGGTGGCTACACCTTC	CASSDRVGGGYTF
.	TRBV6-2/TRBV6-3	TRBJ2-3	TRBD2	TGTGCCAGCAGGTACTCCGGGCCGGGGGGTACGCAGTATTTT	CASRYSGPGGTQYF
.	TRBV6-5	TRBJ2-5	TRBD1	TGTGCCAGCAGTTACTCGATCAGGGGGCAGGAGACCCAGTACTTC	CASSYSIRGQETQYF
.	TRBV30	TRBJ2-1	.	TGTGCCTGGGAGAGGCCAGGTTACAATGAGCAGTTCTTC	CAWERPGYNEQFF
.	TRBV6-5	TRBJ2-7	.	TGTGCCAGCAGTTACCCGGGCTCCTACGAGCAGTACTTC	CASSYPGSYEQYF
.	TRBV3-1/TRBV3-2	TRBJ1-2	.	TGTGCCAGCAGCCCCCAAGGGGAGCAATCTAACTATGGCTACACCTTC	CASSPQGEQSNYGYTF
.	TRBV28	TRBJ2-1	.	TGTGCCAGCAGGAAACAGGGCCCTCTGCTAGGTGAGCAGTTCTTC	CASRKQGPLLGEQFF
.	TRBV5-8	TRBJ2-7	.	TGTGCCAGCACCTTGGACGGGAACTACGAGCAGTACTTC	CASTLDGNYEQYF
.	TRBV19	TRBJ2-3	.	TGTGCCAGTAAACGGGACATGGGGACAGATACGCAGTATTTT	CASKRDMGTDTQYF
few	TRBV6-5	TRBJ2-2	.	TGTGCCAGCAGTTACGGGGAGACACCGAACACCGGGGAGCTGTTTTTT	CASSYGETPNTGELFF
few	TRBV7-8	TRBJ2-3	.	TGTGCCAGCAGCTTTCTGGCAGAACAAAGCACAGATACGCAGTATTTT	CASSFLAEQSTDTQYF
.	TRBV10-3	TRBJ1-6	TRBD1	TGTGCCATCAGTCAATCACAGGGGGCGCCCCTAGGTTCACCCCTCCACTTT	CAISQSQGAPLGSPLHF
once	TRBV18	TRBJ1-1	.	TGTGCCAGCTCACCAGGCCGGGCAGAAGCTTTCTTT	CASSPGRAEAFF
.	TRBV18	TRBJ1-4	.	TGTGCCAGCTCACCAGACTCGGGTCGGAAACTGTTTTTT	CASSPDSGRKLFF
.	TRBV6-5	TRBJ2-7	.	TGTGCCAGCAGTCCCGAAGAAGGGGGAACCTACGAGCAGTACTTC	CASSPEEGGTYEQYF
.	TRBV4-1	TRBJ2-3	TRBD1	TGCGCCAGCAGCCAAAGGGACAGGGGACGAAGCGGGACGGGCACAGATACGCAGTATTTT	CASSQRDRGRSGTGTDTQYF
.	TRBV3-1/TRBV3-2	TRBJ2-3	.	TGTGCCAGCAGCCAAACCCTCGCAGATACGCAGTATTTT	CASSQTLADTQYF
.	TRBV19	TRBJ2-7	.	TGTGCCAGTAGTATACTCCCGGGAGAGGACGAGCAGTACTTC	CASSILPGEDEQYF
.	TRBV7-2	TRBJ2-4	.	TGTGCCAGCAGCTTAGGGGGGGTGCCAGCCAAAAACATTCAGTACTTC	CASSLGGVPAKNIQYF
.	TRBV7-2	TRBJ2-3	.	TGTGCCAGCAGCCTTAAAGTATTCAGAGATACGCAGTATTTT	CASSLKVFRDTQYF
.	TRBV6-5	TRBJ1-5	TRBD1	TGTGCCAGCAGGAGGGCAGGGGGCAATATTCAGCCCCAGCATTTT	CASRRAGGNIQPQHF
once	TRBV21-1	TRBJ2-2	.	TGTGCCAGCAGCAAAGTTGGATCTGGATGGACCGGGGAGCTGTTTTTT	CASSKVGSGWTGELFF
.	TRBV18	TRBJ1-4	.	TGTGCCAGCTCACCCTCGATTGATGAAAAACTGTTTTTT	CASSPSIDEKLFF
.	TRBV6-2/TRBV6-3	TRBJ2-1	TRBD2	TGTGCCAGCAGCCATGGGACTACGAATGAGCAGTTCTTC	CASSHGTTNEQFF
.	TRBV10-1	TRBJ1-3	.	TGCGCCAGCAGGGGGGACACTTTCTTTCGGCGAAACACCATATATTTT	CASRGDTFFRRNTIYF
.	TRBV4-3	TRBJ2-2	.	TGCGCCAGCAGCCAAGAGAGGGGCGGGGAGCTGTTTTTT	CASSQERGGELFF
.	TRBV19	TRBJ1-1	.	TGTGCCAGTAGTTTTCAGCAAGCCGGGGAAGCTTTCTTT	CASSFQQAGEAFF
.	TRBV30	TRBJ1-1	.	TGTGCCTGGAGTGTACTGGGTCGGGGGACTGAAGCTTTCTTT	CAWSVLGRGTEAFF
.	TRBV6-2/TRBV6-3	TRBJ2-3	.	TGTGCCAGCAGTTACTCGCGGCTAGCGGCAGGGGATTTT	CASSYSRLAAGDF
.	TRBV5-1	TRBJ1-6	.	TGCGCCAGCAGCCCGGCCCAGGGGTTCGAGTATTCACCCCTCCACTTT	CASSPAQGFEYSPLHF
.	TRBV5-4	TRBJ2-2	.	TGTGCCAGCAGCTTTAACACCGGGGAGCTGTTTTTT	CASSFNTGELFF
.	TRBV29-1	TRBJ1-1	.	TGCAGCGTCGATCATCGAAACACTGAAGCTTTCTTT	CSVDHRNTEAFF
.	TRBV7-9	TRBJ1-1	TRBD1	TGTGCCAGCAGTTCCCAGGGGGGAGGAGGCTCTATAACTGAAGCTTTCTTT	CASSSQGGGGSITEAFF
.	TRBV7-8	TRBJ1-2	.	TGTGCCAGCAGCTTAGACCGGCGGGGGGGTGTCTATGGCTACACCTTC	CASSLDRRGGVYGYTF
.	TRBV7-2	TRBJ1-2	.	TGTGCCAGCAGCTTAGGATGGCCCAACTATGGCTACACCTTC	CASSLGWPNYGYTF
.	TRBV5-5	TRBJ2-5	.	TGTGCCAGCAGCTTGGCCCGGCTAGCGACAGTGGGGACCCAGTACTTC	CASSLARLATVGTQYF
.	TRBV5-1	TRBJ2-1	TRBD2	TGCGCCAGCAGCTTGGGGGCTAGCGGGAGGTACTACAATGAGCAGTTCTTC	CASSLGASGRYYNEQFF
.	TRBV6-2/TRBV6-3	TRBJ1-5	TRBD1	TGTGCCAGCAGTTTTACAGGGGGTAATCAGCCCCAGCATTTT	CASSFTGGNQPQHF
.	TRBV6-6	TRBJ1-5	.	TGTGCCAGCAGTTACTCAGACGGGCTAAATCAGCCCCAGCATTTT	CASSYSDGLNQPQHF
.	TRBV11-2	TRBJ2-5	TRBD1	TGTGCCAGCAGCTTGGGGACAGGGGCCGAGACCCAGTACTTC	CASSLGTGAETQYF
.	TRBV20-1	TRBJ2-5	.	TGCAGTGCTAGTACCCCAGAGGGCCCAGGGGAGACCCAGTACTTC	CSASTPEGPGETQYF
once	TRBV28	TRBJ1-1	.	TGTGCCAGCACTAACGGGGGCCGCTTTTTTAAAGCTTTCTTT	CASTNGGRFFKAFF
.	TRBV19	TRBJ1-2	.	TGTGCCAGTAGTATGCAAGGGTATGGCTACACCTTC	CASSMQGYGYTF
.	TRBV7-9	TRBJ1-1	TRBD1	TGTGCCAGCAGCCACACCGGGACAGACGCTTTCTTT	CASSHTGTDAFF
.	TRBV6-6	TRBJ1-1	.	TGTGCCAGCAGTTCCTCGGACAGCTTGAACACTGAAGCTTTCTTT	CASSSSDSLNTEAFF
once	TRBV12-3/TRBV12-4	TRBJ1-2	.	TGTGCCAGCAGGCCCGGGACGGACTATGGCTACACCTTC	CASRPGTDYGYTF
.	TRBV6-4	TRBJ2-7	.	TGTGCCAGCGGTACCGTGGCCCTCCCCTACGAGCAGTACTTC	CASGTVALPYEQYF
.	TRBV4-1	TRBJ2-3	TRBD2	TGCGCCAGCAGCCCAAGCTTGAGACTAGCGCCTCGCACAGATACGCAGTATTTT	CASSPSLRLAPRTDTQYF